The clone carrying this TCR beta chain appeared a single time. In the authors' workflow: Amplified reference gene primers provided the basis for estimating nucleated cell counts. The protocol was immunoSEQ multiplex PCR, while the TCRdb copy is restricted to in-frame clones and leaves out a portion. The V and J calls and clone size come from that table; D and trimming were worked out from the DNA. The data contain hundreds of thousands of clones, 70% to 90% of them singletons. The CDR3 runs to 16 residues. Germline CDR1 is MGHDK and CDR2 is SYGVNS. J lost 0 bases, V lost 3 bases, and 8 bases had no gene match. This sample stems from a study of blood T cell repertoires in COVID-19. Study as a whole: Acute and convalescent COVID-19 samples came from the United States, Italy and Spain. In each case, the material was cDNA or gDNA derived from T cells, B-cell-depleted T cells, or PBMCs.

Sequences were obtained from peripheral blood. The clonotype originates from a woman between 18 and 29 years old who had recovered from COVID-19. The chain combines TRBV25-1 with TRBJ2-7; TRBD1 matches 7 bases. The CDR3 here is CASSERQGPSSYEQYF. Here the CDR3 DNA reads TGTGCCAGCAGTGAGAGACAGGGTCCGAGCTCCTACGAGCAGTACTTC.